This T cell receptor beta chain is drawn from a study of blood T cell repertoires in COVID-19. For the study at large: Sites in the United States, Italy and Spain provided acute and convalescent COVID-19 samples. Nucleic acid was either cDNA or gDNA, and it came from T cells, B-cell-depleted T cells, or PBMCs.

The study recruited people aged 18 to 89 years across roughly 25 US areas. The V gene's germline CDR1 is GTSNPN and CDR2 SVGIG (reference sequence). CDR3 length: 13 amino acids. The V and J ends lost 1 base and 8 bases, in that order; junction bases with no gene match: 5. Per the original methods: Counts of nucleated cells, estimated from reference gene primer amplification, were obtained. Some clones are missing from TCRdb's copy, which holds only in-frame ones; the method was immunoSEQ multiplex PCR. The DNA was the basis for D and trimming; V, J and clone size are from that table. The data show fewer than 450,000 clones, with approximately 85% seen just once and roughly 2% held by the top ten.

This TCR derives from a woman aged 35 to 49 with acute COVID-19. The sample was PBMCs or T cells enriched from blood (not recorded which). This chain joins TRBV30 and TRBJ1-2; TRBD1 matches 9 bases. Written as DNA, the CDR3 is TGTGCCTGGAGTGCCGGACAGGGGCGCGGCTACACCTTC. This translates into CAWSAGQGRGYTF.